The rows below give T cell receptor beta chains drawn from one sample of a study of PD-L1 blockade in urothelial cancer. TCRdb's copy holds only in-frame clones and misses some; the assay was immunoSEQ multiplex PCR. The sample has some 97,000 clones; around 93% are singletons. This sample comprised PBMCs, obtained around atezolizumab (anti-PD-L1) treatment. These receptors were obtained from a woman older than 75 with urothelial cancer. Each CDR3 is given with its conserved first and last residue. Each record gives: D gene, CDR3 length, clone size, J gene, V gene, CDR3 protein, CDR3 DNA. D genes are given only for firm matches. Clone size is stated in some rows and not others, as once, few, many or a class when expanded.

d_gene: .; len: 16; abundance: once; j_gene: TRBJ2-3; v_gene: TRBV11-3; CDR3aa: CASSLGFSGLTDTQYF; CDR3nt: TGTGCCAGCAGCTTAGGCTTTAGCGGCCTCACAGATACGCAGTATTTT
d_gene: TRBD2; len: 13; abundance: .; j_gene: TRBJ2-1; v_gene: TRBV2; CDR3aa: CASSAEGLGEQFF; CDR3nt: TGTGCCAGCAGTGCCGAGGGACTAGGCGAGCAGTTCTTC
d_gene: .; len: 15; abundance: .; j_gene: TRBJ1-3; v_gene: TRBV28; CDR3aa: CASEISRSAGNTIYF; CDR3nt: TGTGCCAGCGAGATCTCCCGAAGCGCTGGAAACACCATATATTTT
d_gene: TRBD1; len: 13; abundance: .; j_gene: TRBJ2-1; v_gene: TRBV5-1; CDR3aa: CASRDRVDNEQFF; CDR3nt: TGCGCCAGCCGGGACAGGGTTGATAATGAGCAGTTCTTC
d_gene: .; len: 13; abundance: .; j_gene: TRBJ2-7; v_gene: TRBV27; CDR3aa: CASSLVPGYEQYF; CDR3nt: TGTGCCAGCAGTTTGGTTCCCGGCTACGAGCAGTACTTC
d_gene: .; len: 14; abundance: once; j_gene: TRBJ2-3; v_gene: TRBV7-3; CDR3aa: CASSLERLTDTQYF; CDR3nt: TGTGCCAGCAGCTTGGAGCGTCTCACAGATACGCAGTATTTT
d_gene: TRBD1; len: 15; abundance: .; j_gene: TRBJ2-1; v_gene: TRBV15; CDR3aa: CATSREQGEYNEQFF; CDR3nt: TGTGCCACCAGCAGAGAACAGGGGGAGTACAATGAGCAGTTCTTC
d_gene: TRBD2; len: 15; abundance: .; j_gene: TRBJ2-1; v_gene: TRBV19; CDR3aa: CASSLGLAGEEEQFF; CDR3nt: TGTGCCAGTAGTTTGGGACTAGCGGGAGAGGAAGAGCAGTTCTTC
d_gene: .; len: 14; abundance: .; j_gene: TRBJ1-2; v_gene: TRBV5-8; CDR3aa: CASSSGDRGHGYTF; CDR3nt: TGTGCCAGCAGCTCGGGGGATCGGGGACATGGCTACACCTTC
d_gene: .; len: 15; abundance: .; j_gene: TRBJ1-5; v_gene: TRBV15; CDR3aa: CATSRGGYSNQPQHF; CDR3nt: TGTGCCACCAGCAGAGGAGGATATAGCAATCAGCCCCAGCATTTT
d_gene: .; len: 14; abundance: .; j_gene: TRBJ1-5; v_gene: TRBV6-1; CDR3aa: CASRQGPRNQPQHF; CDR3nt: TGTGCCAGCAGGCAGGGTCCTCGGAATCAGCCCCAGCATTTT
d_gene: TRBD1; len: 11; abundance: .; j_gene: TRBJ2-1; v_gene: TRBV29-1; CDR3aa: CSVGTGREQFF; CDR3nt: TGCAGCGTTGGGACAGGGAGAGAGCAGTTCTTC
d_gene: .; len: 11; abundance: .; j_gene: TRBJ1-2; v_gene: TRBV29-1; CDR3aa: CSVEWSYGYTF; CDR3nt: TGCAGCGTTGAGTGGAGCTATGGCTACACCTTC
d_gene: .; len: 16; abundance: .; j_gene: TRBJ2-1; v_gene: TRBV19; CDR3aa: CASNIRAGAGRNEQFF; CDR3nt: TGTGCCAGTAATATACGAGCAGGAGCGGGTAGAAATGAGCAGTTCTTC
d_gene: TRBD2; len: 15; abundance: .; j_gene: TRBJ2-1; v_gene: TRBV5-1; CDR3aa: CASSLTGTSHNEQFF; CDR3nt: TGCGCCAGCAGCTTAACCGGGACTAGCCACAATGAGCAGTTCTTC
d_gene: TRBD2; len: 16; abundance: .; j_gene: TRBJ2-7; v_gene: TRBV10-3; CDR3aa: CAISGGGASGSYEQYF; CDR3nt: TGTGCCATCAGTGGGGGAGGGGCTAGCGGGAGCTACGAGCAGTACTTC
d_gene: TRBD1; len: 21; abundance: .; j_gene: TRBJ1-5; v_gene: TRBV23-1; CDR3aa: CASSQSPIRDRGHRSNQPQHF; CDR3nt: TGCGCCAGCAGTCAATCCCCGATCCGGGACAGGGGGCATAGGAGCAATCAGCCCCAGCATTTT
d_gene: TRBD1; len: 15; abundance: .; j_gene: TRBJ1-2; v_gene: TRBV25-1; CDR3aa: CASTPGTGGNYGYTF; CDR3nt: TGTGCCAGCACCCCCGGGACAGGGGGAAACTATGGCTACACCTTC
d_gene: .; len: 13; abundance: .; j_gene: TRBJ2-3; v_gene: TRBV5-4; CDR3aa: CASSTGLSDTQYF; CDR3nt: TGTGCCAGCAGCACGGGACTTTCAGATACGCAGTATTTT
d_gene: TRBD1; len: 13; abundance: .; j_gene: TRBJ1-1; v_gene: TRBV29-1; CDR3aa: CSAGQGAGTEAFF; CDR3nt: TGCAGCGCCGGACAGGGGGCTGGTACTGAAGCTTTCTTT
d_gene: .; len: 11; abundance: .; j_gene: TRBJ2-7; v_gene: TRBV20-1; CDR3aa: CSAMGGYEQYF; CDR3nt: TGCAGTGCCATGGGGGGTTACGAGCAGTACTTC
d_gene: .; len: 14; abundance: .; j_gene: TRBJ2-5; v_gene: TRBV19; CDR3aa: CASSSDRIRETQYF; CDR3nt: TGTGCCAGTAGTTCCGACAGGATCCGGGAGACCCAGTACTTC
d_gene: .; len: 12; abundance: once; j_gene: TRBJ2-7; v_gene: TRBV2; CDR3aa: CASSGSSYEQYF; CDR3nt: TGTGCCAGCAGTGGCAGCTCCTACGAGCAGTACTTC
d_gene: TRBD1; len: 14; abundance: .; j_gene: TRBJ1-2; v_gene: TRBV19; CDR3aa: CASSITRGSGGYTF; CDR3nt: TGTGCCAGTAGTATCACCAGGGGGTCCGGTGGCTACACCTTC
d_gene: TRBD1; len: 18; abundance: .; j_gene: TRBJ2-2; v_gene: TRBV27; CDR3aa: CASTGSGTGGRNTGELFF; CDR3nt: TGTGCCAGCACCGGATCCGGGACAGGGGGCCGGAACACCGGGGAGCTGTTTTTT
d_gene: TRBD2; len: 15; abundance: .; j_gene: TRBJ2-2; v_gene: TRBV28; CDR3aa: CASSLLAGVLGELFF; CDR3nt: TGTGCCAGCAGTTTGCTAGCGGGAGTTTTAGGGGAGCTGTTTTTT
d_gene: TRBD2; len: 19; abundance: .; j_gene: TRBJ2-1; v_gene: TRBV27; CDR3aa: CASNTRGLAGGPLYNEQFF; CDR3nt: TGTGCCAGCAACACTCGCGGACTAGCGGGAGGGCCTCTGTACAATGAGCAGTTCTTC
d_gene: TRBD1; len: 17; abundance: .; j_gene: TRBJ1-1; v_gene: TRBV27; CDR3aa: CASSLDRFGTANTEAFF; CDR3nt: TGTGCCAGCAGTTTAGATCGATTTGGGACAGCGAACACTGAAGCTTTCTTT
d_gene: TRBD2; len: 17; abundance: .; j_gene: TRBJ2-1; v_gene: TRBV27; CDR3aa: CASRGTSGLSSYNEQFF; CDR3nt: TGTGCCAGCAGAGGTACTAGCGGGCTAAGCTCCTACAATGAGCAGTTCTTC
d_gene: TRBD1; len: 16; abundance: .; j_gene: TRBJ2-1; v_gene: TRBV9; CDR3aa: CASSAQGLASYNEQFF; CDR3nt: TGTGCCAGCAGCGCACAGGGGCTAGCTTCCTACAATGAGCAGTTCTTC
d_gene: .; len: 13; abundance: .; j_gene: TRBJ1-2; v_gene: TRBV5-1; CDR3aa: CASSRGTDWYYTF; CDR3nt: TGCGCCAGCAGCCGGGGGACGGACTGGTACTACACCTTC
d_gene: .; len: 13; abundance: few; j_gene: TRBJ1-5; v_gene: TRBV30; CDR3aa: CAWRARDDQPQHF; CDR3nt: TGTGCCTGGAGAGCGAGGGATGACCAGCCCCAGCATTTT
d_gene: TRBD2; len: 15; abundance: .; j_gene: TRBJ2-3; v_gene: TRBV7-3; CDR3aa: CASSQRAGPTDTQYF; CDR3nt: TGTGCCAGCAGTCAAAGAGCGGGACCCACAGATACGCAGTATTTT
d_gene: .; len: 11; abundance: .; j_gene: TRBJ1-2; v_gene: TRBV27; CDR3aa: CASSLGHGYTF; CDR3nt: TGTGCCAGCAGTTTGGGGCATGGCTACACCTTC
d_gene: TRBD2; len: 16; abundance: once; j_gene: TRBJ2-3; v_gene: TRBV18; CDR3aa: CASSPRLAGESDTQYF; CDR3nt: TGTGCCAGCTCACCCCGACTAGCGGGAGAGAGCGATACGCAGTATTTT
d_gene: .; len: 13; abundance: .; j_gene: TRBJ1-1; v_gene: TRBV5-1; CDR3aa: CASSPGQIPEAFF; CDR3nt: TGCGCCAGCAGCCCCGGACAGATCCCTGAAGCTTTCTTT
d_gene: TRBD1; len: 12; abundance: .; j_gene: TRBJ1-4; v_gene: TRBV19; CDR3aa: CASRDRGEKLFF; CDR3nt: TGTGCCAGTAGGGACAGGGGCGAAAAACTGTTTTTT
d_gene: .; len: 16; abundance: .; j_gene: TRBJ2-3; v_gene: TRBV19; CDR3aa: CASSIGAGGYTDTQYF; CDR3nt: TGTGCCAGTAGTATAGGAGCAGGGGGGTACACAGATACGCAGTATTTT
d_gene: .; len: 13; abundance: .; j_gene: TRBJ1-1; v_gene: TRBV29-1; CDR3aa: CSVESPVNTEAFF; CDR3nt: TGCAGCGTTGAATCTCCGGTGAACACTGAAGCTTTCTTT
d_gene: TRBD2; len: 16; abundance: .; j_gene: TRBJ2-7; v_gene: TRBV7-9; CDR3aa: CASSSRGGLAGFEQYF; CDR3nt: TGTGCCAGCAGCTCCCGGGGGGGACTAGCGGGATTCGAGCAGTACTTC
d_gene: TRBD2; len: 19; abundance: .; j_gene: TRBJ2-2; v_gene: TRBV7-8; CDR3aa: CASSAPTGLAGGWAGELFF; CDR3nt: TGTGCCAGCAGCGCACCCACGGGACTAGCGGGAGGGTGGGCCGGGGAGCTGTTTTTT
d_gene: .; len: 15; abundance: .; j_gene: TRBJ1-2; v_gene: TRBV28; CDR3aa: CASSLGGLDAYGYTF; CDR3nt: TGTGCCAGCAGTTTGGGGGGTTTGGACGCCTATGGCTACACCTTC
d_gene: TRBD2; len: 14; abundance: .; j_gene: TRBJ2-1; v_gene: TRBV6-1; CDR3aa: CASSPTSGRPEQFF; CDR3nt: TGTGCCAGCAGTCCCACTAGCGGGAGACCTGAGCAGTTCTTC
d_gene: TRBD2; len: 16; abundance: .; j_gene: TRBJ2-3; v_gene: TRBV5-8; CDR3aa: CASSPHLAGVTDTQYF; CDR3nt: TGTGCCAGCAGCCCCCATCTAGCGGGGGTAACAGATACGCAGTATTTT
d_gene: .; len: 16; abundance: .; j_gene: TRBJ1-5; v_gene: TRBV28; CDR3aa: CASSSGSFYSNQPQHF; CDR3nt: TGTGCCAGCAGTTCGGGGAGCTTTTATAGCAATCAGCCCCAGCATTTT
d_gene: TRBD2; len: 14; abundance: .; j_gene: TRBJ2-3; v_gene: TRBV5-1; CDR3aa: CASRSGGGTDTQYF; CDR3nt: TGCGCCAGCAGATCGGGAGGAGGCACAGATACGCAGTATTTT